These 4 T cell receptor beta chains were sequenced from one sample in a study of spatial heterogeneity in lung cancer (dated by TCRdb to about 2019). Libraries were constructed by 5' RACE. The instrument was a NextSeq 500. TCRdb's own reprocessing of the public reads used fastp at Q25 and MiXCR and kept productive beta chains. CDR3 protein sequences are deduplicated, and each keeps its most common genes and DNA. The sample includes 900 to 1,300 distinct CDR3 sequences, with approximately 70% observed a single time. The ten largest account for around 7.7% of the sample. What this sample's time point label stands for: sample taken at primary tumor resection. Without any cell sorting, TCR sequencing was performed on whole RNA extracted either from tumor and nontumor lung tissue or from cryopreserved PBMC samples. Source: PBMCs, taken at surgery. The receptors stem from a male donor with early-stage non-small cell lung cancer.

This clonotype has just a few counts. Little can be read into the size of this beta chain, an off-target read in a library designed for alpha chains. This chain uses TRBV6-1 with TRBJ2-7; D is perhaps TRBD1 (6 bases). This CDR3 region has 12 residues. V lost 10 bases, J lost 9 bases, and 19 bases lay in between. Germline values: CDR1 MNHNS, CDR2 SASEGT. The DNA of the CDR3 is TGTGCCACCAGGGACATTCACATTGGGCAGTACTTC. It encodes CATRDIHIGQYF.

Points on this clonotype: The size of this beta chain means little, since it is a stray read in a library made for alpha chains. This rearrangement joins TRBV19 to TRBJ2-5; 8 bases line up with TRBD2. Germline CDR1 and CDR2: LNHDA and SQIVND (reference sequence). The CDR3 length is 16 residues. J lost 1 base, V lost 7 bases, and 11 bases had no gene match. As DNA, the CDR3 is TGTGCCAGTAACTCGGGGGTAGCGGGGACCCAAGAGACCCAGTACTTC. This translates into CASNSGVAGTQETQYF.

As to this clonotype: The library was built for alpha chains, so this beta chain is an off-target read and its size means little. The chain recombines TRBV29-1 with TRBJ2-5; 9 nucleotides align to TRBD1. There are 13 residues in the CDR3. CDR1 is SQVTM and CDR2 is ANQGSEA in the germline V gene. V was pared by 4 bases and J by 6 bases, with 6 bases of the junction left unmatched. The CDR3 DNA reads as TGCAGCGTTGGCAGACAGGGGGGGCAGACCCAGTACTTC. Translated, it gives CSVGRQGGQTQYF.

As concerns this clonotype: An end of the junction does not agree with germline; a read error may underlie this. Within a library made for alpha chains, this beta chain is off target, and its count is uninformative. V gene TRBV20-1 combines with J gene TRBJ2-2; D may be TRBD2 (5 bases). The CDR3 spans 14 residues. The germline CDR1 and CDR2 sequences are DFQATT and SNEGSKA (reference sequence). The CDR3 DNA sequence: TGCAGTGCCAGAGCGGCAGGCATGACCGGGGAGCTGTTTTTT. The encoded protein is CSARAAGMTGELFF.